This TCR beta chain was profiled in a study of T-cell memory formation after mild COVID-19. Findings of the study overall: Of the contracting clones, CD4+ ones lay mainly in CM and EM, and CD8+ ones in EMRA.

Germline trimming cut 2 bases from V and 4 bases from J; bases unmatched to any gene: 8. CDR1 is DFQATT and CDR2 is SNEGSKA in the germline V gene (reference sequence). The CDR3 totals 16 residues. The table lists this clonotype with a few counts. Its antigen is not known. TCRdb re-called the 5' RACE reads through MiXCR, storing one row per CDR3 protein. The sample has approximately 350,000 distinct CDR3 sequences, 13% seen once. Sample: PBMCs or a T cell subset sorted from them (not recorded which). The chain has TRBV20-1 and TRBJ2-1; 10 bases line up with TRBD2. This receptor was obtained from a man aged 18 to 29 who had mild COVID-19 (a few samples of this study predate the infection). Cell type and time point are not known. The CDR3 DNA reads TGCAGTGCTAGAAACTCAGCGGGGGGGACGTACAATGAGCAGTTCTTC. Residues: CSARNSAGGTYNEQFF.